The 9 T cell receptor beta chains below all came from one sample that was sequenced in a study of blood T cell repertoires in COVID-19. Generated by immunoSEQ multiplex PCR, the TCRdb table keeps only in-frame clones and is missing some. The repertoire holds around 370,000 clones, with about 90% as singletons. Specimen: peripheral blood. These receptors were taken from a woman in her fifties or sixties with COVID-19, enrolled during active disease.

The count of this clone is one. This chain uses TRBV3-1 (or the pseudogene TRBV3-2) with TRBJ2-7; no clear D gene. The germline V and J ends were trimmed by 3 bases and 5 bases, with 11 bases remaining between them. The germline V gene encodes CDR1 LGHDT and CDR2 YNNKEL (reference sequence). The CDR3 extends over 13 amino acids. CDR3 loop: CASSQGRGHEQYF. In DNA form, the CDR3 reads TGTGCCAGCAGCCAGGGCCGTGGGCACGAGCAGTACTTC.

In this sample, this clone turned up once. V gene TRBV19 combines with J gene TRBJ1-5; D is ambiguous. Germline V gene sequence: CDR1 LNHDA, CDR2 SQIVND (reference sequence). The length of the CDR3 is 14 residues. Trimming took 8 bases from V and 5 from J, leaving 16 bases between them. The CDR3 protein is CASAIAAGDQPQHF. The CDR3 nucleotides read TGTGCCAGTGCTATAGCAGCGGGCGATCAGCCCCAGCATTTT.

The chain links TRBV2 to TRBJ2-3, with 9 bases identical to TRBD1. The V and J ends lost 4 bases and 0 bases, in that order; junction bases with no gene match: 8. Germline V CDR1 and CDR2: SNHLY, FYNNEI. CDR3 size: 17 residues. In DNA, the CDR3 is TGTGCCAGCAGTGTCGACCCACAGGGGGCTAGCACAGATACGCAGTATTTT. Translation: CASSVDPQGASTDTQYF.

This chain uses TRBV7-2 with TRBJ1-6, with TRBD1 identical over 9 bases. Germline V gene data show CDR1 as SGHTA and CDR2 as FQGNSA. This CDR3 is 15 amino acids long. V shed 4 bases, J shed 4 bases, and the junction held 2 bases outside the gene matches. The CDR3 is CASSSGTGYNSPLHF. CDR3 nucleotide sequence: TGTGCCAGCAGCTCCGGGACAGGGTATAATTCACCCCTCCACTTT.

The V and J genes are TRBV7-6 and TRBJ2-7; D might be TRBD1 (6 bases). This CDR3 spans 16 amino acids. Trimming took 4 bases from V and 0 from J, leaving 16 bases between them. Germline CDR1 is SGHVS and CDR2 is FNYEAQ. CDR3 in DNA: TGTGCCAGCAGCTGGGGAGAGGGGGACGGCTCCTACGAGCAGTACTTC. Translated: CASSWGEGDGSYEQYF.

V usage is TRBV5-5 and J usage is TRBJ2-2; D might be TRBD1 (6 bases). This CDR3 has 16 residues. V lost 3 bases and J lost 1, with 13 bases in between. Germline V gives CDR1 SGHKS, CDR2 YYEKEE (reference sequence). The chain's CDR3 is CASSSTPGQNTGELFF. The CDR3 DNA reads as TGTGCCAGCAGCTCAACCCCGGGACAGAACACCGGGGAGCTGTTTTTT.

V gene TRBV5-4 combines with J gene TRBJ2-5; 9 bases are shared with TRBD2. CDR1 and CDR2 from the germline V gene are SGHNT and YYREEE (reference sequence). With 4 bases clipped from V and 4 bases from J, the junction kept 8 bases outside the gene matches. CDR3 length equals 15 residues. Here the CDR3 DNA reads TGTGCCAGCAGCCCGTTCACTAGCGGGCGAGAGACCCAGTACTTC. Protein: CASSPFTSGRETQYF.

J is TRBJ2-3 and V is TRBV6-5; 9 nucleotides align to TRBD1. Germline CDR1 reads MNHEY; CDR2 reads SVGAGI. After removal of 8 bases from V and 5 bases from J, the junction contained 11 bases not matched to a gene. The length of the CDR3 is 15 residues. In DNA form, the CDR3 reads TGTGCCAGCTCTTGGGACAGGGTATCCAGAGATACGCAGTATTTT. Amino acids: CASSWDRVSRDTQYF.

The chain is built from TRBV6-5 and TRBJ2-3, with 7 positions matching TRBD2. Germline CDR1 and CDR2: MNHEY and SVGAGI. The junction had 5 bases not matched to a gene; V was cut back by 8 bases and J by 6 bases. CDR3 length equals 12 residues. The CDR3 loop reads CASGRGPDTQYF. CDR3 nucleotides: TGTGCCAGCGGGAGGGGCCCGGATACGCAGTATTTT.